This T cell receptor (beta chain) was identified in a study of regulatory T cells in long-lasting Graves disease. Study-wide context: Patients newly diagnosed with Graves' had been on antithyroid drugs for under 3 months. Study-wide findings and caveats: Repertoires from persistent disease leaned toward TRBV28, TRBJ1-2 and TRBJ2-5. TCR diversity was lower in persistent Graves' patients (versus newly diagnosed ones).

Comments on this clonotype: What it binds is not known.

The CDR3 loop spans 16 amino acids. V trimming: 2 bases; J trimming: 6 bases; junction bases outside the gene matches: 6. Germline lookup yields CDR1 SGDLS and CDR2 YYNGEE. Researchers made TCR beta libraries by using iRepertoire HTBI primers and running Arm-PCR on CDR3 regions. TCRdb passed the multiplex PCR reads through MiXCR, listing each CDR3 protein once. In the table there are 350,000 to 400,000 distinct CDR3 sequences, roughly 17% of which are singletons. Specified time point: newly diagnosed GD, antithyroid drugs for less than 3 months. RNA from PBMCs was the source of the TCR library. This sample was shared with a second study, whose subject was T cells in Graves' hyperthyroidism and ophthalmopathy. That work states: TCR CDR3 underwent first-round RT-PCR with the HTBI primer set.

The sample in question was peripheral blood mononuclear cells (PBMCs), obtained at new diagnosis, from a patient treated with antithyroid drugs. The chain has TRBV9 and TRBJ2-2; 11 nucleotides match TRBD2. The receptor comes from a woman between 18 and 29 years old with Graves disease. The CDR3 sequence is CASSVLTSGKAGELFF. CDR3 bases: TGTGCCAGCAGCGTGTTGACTAGCGGGAAAGCCGGGGAGCTGTTTTTT.